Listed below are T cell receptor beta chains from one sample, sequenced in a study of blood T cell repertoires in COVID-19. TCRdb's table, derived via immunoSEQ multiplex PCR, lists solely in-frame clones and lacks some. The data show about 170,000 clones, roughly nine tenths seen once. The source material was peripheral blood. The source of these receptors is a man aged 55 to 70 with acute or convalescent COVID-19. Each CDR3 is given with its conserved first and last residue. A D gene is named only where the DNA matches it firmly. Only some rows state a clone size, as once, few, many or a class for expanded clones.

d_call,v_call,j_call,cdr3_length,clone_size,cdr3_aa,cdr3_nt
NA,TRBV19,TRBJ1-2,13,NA,CASSIKEGVGYTF,TGTGCCAGTAGTATCAAGGAAGGGGTAGGCTACACCTTC
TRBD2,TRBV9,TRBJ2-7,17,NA,CASSPGLAGWSSYEQYF,TGTGCCAGCAGCCCGGGACTAGCGGGATGGAGCTCCTACGAGCAGTACTTC
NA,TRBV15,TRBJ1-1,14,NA,CATSITTGYTEAFF,TGTGCCACCAGTATCACTACAGGGTACACTGAAGCTTTCTTT
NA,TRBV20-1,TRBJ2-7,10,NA,CSAQLDEQYF,TGCAGTGCGCAACTAGACGAGCAGTACTTC
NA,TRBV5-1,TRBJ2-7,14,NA,CASSQQGRSYEQYF,TGCGCCAGCAGCCAACAGGGTCGTTCTTACGAGCAGTACTTC
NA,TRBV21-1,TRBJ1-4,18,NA,CASSKAGKGPGTNEKLFF,TGTGCCAGCAGCAAAGCAGGCAAAGGGCCGGGGACTAATGAAAAACTGTTTTTT
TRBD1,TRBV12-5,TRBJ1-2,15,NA,CASGLGDRTNYGYTF,TGTGCTAGTGGTTTGGGGGACAGGACAAACTATGGCTACACCTTC
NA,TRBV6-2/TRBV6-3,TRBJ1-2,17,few,CASSPGIWKKPNYGYTF,TGTGCCAGCAGTCCGGGGATTTGGAAGAAACCTAACTATGGCTACACCTTC
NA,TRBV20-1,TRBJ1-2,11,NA,CSARMAGGYTF,TGCAGTGCTAGGATGGCAGGCGGCTACACCTTC
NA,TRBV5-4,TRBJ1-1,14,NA,CASSFAGKNTEAFF,TGTGCCAGCAGCTTCGCAGGAAAGAACACTGAAGCTTTCTTT
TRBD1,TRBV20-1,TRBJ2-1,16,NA,CSASAPTGTGGYEQFF,TGCAGTGCTAGTGCCCCGACCGGGACAGGGGGCTATGAGCAGTTCTTC
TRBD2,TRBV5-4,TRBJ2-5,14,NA,CASSLKPSGGDQYF,TGTGCCAGCAGCTTGAAGCCTAGCGGGGGTGACCAGTACTTC
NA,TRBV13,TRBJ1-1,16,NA,CASSWMRGPLPGEAFF,TGTGCCAGCAGCTGGATGCGCGGGCCTCTCCCCGGGGAAGCTTTCTTT
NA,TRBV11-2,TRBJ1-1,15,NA,CASSLGRGYELEAFF,TGTGCCAGCAGCTTAGGGCGGGGCTACGAGCTTGAAGCTTTCTTT
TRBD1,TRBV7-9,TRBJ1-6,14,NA,CASSRDRDNSPLHF,TGTGCCAGCAGCCGGGACAGGGATAATTCACCCCTCCACTTT
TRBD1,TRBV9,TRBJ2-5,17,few,CASSVGPVTGGGETQYF,TGTGCCAGCAGCGTAGGACCCGTGACAGGGGGCGGAGAGACCCAGTACTTC
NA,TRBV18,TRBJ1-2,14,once,CASSPPSVNYGYTF,TGTGCCAGCTCTCCCCCGTCGGTTAACTATGGCTACACCTTC
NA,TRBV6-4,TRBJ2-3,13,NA,CASSDDIRGTQYF,TGTGCCAGCAGTGACGATATCAGGGGCACGCAGTATTTT
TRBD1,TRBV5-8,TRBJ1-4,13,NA,CASQDTGAFRLFF,TGTGCCAGCCAGGACACAGGGGCATTTAGACTGTTTTTT
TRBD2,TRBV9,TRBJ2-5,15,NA,CASSVLSGEEETQYF,TGTGCCAGCAGCGTCCTCAGCGGGGAAGAAGAGACCCAGTACTTC
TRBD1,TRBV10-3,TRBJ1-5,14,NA,CASGVGGLNQPQHF,TGTGCCTCCGGAGTAGGGGGCCTCAATCAGCCCCAGCATTTT
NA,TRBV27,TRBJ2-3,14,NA,CASSVGDSTDTQYF,TGTGCCAGCAGTGTCGGGGATAGCACAGATACGCAGTATTTT
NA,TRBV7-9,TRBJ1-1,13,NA,CASSRTGHSEAFF,TGTGCCAGCAGCCGAACAGGGCACTCGGAAGCTTTCTTT
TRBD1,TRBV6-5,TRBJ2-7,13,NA,CASSRDSTYEQYF,TGTGCCAGCAGTAGGGACAGCACCTACGAGCAGTACTTC
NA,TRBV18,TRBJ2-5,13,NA,CASSPNNRETQYF,TGTGCCAGCTCACCAAATAACAGGGAGACCCAGTACTTC
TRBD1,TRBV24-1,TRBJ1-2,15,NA,CATSDPGTGSYGYTF,TGTGCCACCAGTGATCCCGGGACAGGGAGCTATGGCTACACCTTC
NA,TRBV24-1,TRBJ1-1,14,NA,CATSKGGVNTEAFF,TGTGCCACCAGTAAGGGAGGGGTTAACACTGAAGCTTTCTTT
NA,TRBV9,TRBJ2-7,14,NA,CASSSREIAYEQYF,TGTGCCAGCAGCAGCAGGGAAATCGCCTACGAGCAGTACTTC
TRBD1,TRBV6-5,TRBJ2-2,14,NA,CASSWGQGVGELFF,TGTGCCAGCAGCTGGGGGCAGGGGGTCGGGGAGCTGTTTTTT
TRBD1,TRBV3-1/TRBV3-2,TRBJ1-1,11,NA,CASSQVTGVFF,TGTGCCAGCAGCCAAGTTACAGGGGTTTTCTTT
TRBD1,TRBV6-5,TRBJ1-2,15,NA,CASRPPWTGSYGYTF,TGTGCCAGCAGACCCCCCTGGACAGGGAGCTATGGCTACACCTTC
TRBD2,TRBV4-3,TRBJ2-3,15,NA,CASSTQAGGTDTQYF,TGCGCCAGCAGCACCCAAGCGGGAGGGACAGATACGCAGTATTTT
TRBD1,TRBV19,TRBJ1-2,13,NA,CASIPTGGHGYTF,TGTGCCAGTATCCCCACAGGGGGCCATGGCTACACCTTC
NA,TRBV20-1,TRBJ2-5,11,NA,CSAQKQETQYF,TGCAGTGCCCAGAAGCAAGAGACCCAGTACTTC
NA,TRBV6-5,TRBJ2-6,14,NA,CASSIRSGANVLTF,TGTGCCAGCAGTATTCGTTCTGGGGCCAACGTCCTGACTTTC
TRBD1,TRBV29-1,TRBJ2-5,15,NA,CSVGGTGGHQETQYF,TGCAGCGTTGGGGGGACAGGGGGCCACCAAGAGACCCAGTACTTC
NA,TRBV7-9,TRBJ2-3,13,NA,CASRGPSTDTQYF,TGTGCCAGCAGGGGGCCTAGCACAGATACGCAGTATTTT
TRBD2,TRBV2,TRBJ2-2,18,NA,CASSEARGLAGGTGELFF,TGTGCCAGCAGTGAAGCGCGGGGACTAGCGGGAGGGACCGGGGAGCTGTTTTTT
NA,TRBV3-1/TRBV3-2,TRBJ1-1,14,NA,CASSQEAGYTEAFF,TGTGCCAGCAGCCAAGAAGCAGGGTACACTGAAGCTTTCTTT
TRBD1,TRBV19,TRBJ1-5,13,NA,CASSLTGDQPQHF,TGTGCCAGTAGTCTGACAGGGGACCAGCCCCAGCATTTT
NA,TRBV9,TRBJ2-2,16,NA,CASSVAGRVITGELFF,TGTGCCAGCAGCGTAGCTGGCAGGGTGATCACCGGGGAGCTGTTTTTT
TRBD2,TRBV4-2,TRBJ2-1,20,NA,CASSARLAASGRVDLDEQFF,TGTGCCAGCAGCGCAAGACTGGCAGCTAGCGGGAGGGTCGATCTAGATGAGCAGTTCTTC
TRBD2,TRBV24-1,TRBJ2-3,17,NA,CATSDLKSGTSTDTQYF,TGTGCCACCAGTGACTTAAAGAGCGGGACCAGCACAGATACGCAGTATTTT
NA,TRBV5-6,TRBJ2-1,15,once,CASSLLRRPDNEQFF,TGTGCCAGCAGCTTGTTGCGGAGGCCCGACAATGAGCAGTTCTTC
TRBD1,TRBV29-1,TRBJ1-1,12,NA,CSARTGDTEAFF,TGCAGCGCTCGTACAGGGGACACTGAAGCTTTCTTT
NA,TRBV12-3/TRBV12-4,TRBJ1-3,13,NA,CASQASSGNTIYF,TGTGCCAGCCAGGCGAGCTCTGGAAACACCATATATTTT
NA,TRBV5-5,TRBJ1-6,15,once,CASSLAQGGNSPLHF,TGTGCCAGCAGCTTGGCTCAGGGAGGTAATTCACCCCTCCACTTT
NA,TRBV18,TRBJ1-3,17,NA,CASSQYQGSGPGNTIYF,TGTGCCAGCTCACAGTATCAGGGTTCGGGCCCTGGAAACACCATATATTTT
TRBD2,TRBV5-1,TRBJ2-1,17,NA,CASNSGTSGRALGEQFF,TGCGCCAGCAACTCCGGGACTAGCGGGAGGGCCCTGGGTGAGCAGTTCTTC
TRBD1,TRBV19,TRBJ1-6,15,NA,CASTPDRGPISPLHF,TGTGCCAGTACCCCGGACAGGGGGCCTATTTCACCCCTCCACTTT
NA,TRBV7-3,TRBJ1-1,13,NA,CASSSGSRTLAFF,TGTGCCAGCAGCTCTGGGAGCAGGACCTTAGCTTTCTTT
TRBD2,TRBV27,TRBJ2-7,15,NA,CASSLTSGRSYEQYF,TGTGCCAGCAGTTTAACTAGCGGGAGGTCCTACGAGCAGTACTTC
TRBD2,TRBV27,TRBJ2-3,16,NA,CASSLRLAGAEDTQYF,TGTGCCAGCAGTTTACGACTAGCGGGGGCGGAAGATACGCAGTATTTT
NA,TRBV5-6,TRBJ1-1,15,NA,CASSQSRVMNTEAFF,TGTGCCAGCAGCCAGAGCAGGGTTATGAACACTGAAGCTTTCTTT
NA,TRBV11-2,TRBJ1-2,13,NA,CASSLVQSYGYTF,TGTGCCAGCAGCTTAGTACAGAGCTATGGCTACACCTTC
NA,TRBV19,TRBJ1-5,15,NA,CASSIARQSNQPQHF,TGTGCCAGTAGTATTGCCCGACAAAGCAATCAGCCCCAGCATTTT
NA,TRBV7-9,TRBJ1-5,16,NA,CASSLLVTDSNQPQHF,TGTGCCAGCAGCTTATTAGTGACTGATAGCAATCAGCCCCAGCATTTT